Presented here are 18 T cell receptor beta chains from one specimen sequenced in a study of shared clonotypes between healthy human individuals. TCRdb's table, derived via immunoSEQ multiplex PCR, lists solely in-frame clones and lacks some. Altogether about 380,000 clones are present, around 96% being singletons, with the ten largest covering approximately 0.3%. The source material was memory CD8+ T cells sorted from blood. Subset in this sample: CD45RO+ cells pooled with CCR7-negative TemRA cells. These receptors were collected from a man aged 25 to 40 in good health.

The rearrangement joins TRBV30 to TRBJ2-1; D may correspond to TRBD1 or TRBD2 (5 bases each). With 0 bases removed from V and 3 bases from J, the gap between germline ends came to 15 bases. The CDR3 runs to 16 residues. The germline V gene encodes CDR1 GTSNPN and CDR2 SVGIG (reference sequence). The CDR3 spells CAWSVRGLGNYNEQFF. CDR3 in DNA: TGTGCCTGGAGTGTACGGGGCTTGGGAAACTACAATGAGCAGTTCTTC.

V gene TRBV5-1 combines with J gene TRBJ2-7; D uncertain. The V gene's germline CDR1 is SGHRS and CDR2 YFSETQ. There are 13 residues in the CDR3. The V end was cut by 3 bases, the J end by 2 bases, with 9 bases between. The CDR3 spells CASSSNSPYEQYF. Here the CDR3 DNA reads TGCGCCAGCAGCTCGAACAGTCCCTACGAGCAGTACTTC. The full variable domain, completed using reference TRBV5-1 and TRBJ2-7, is KAGVTQTPRYLIKTRGQQVTLSCSPISGHRSVSWYQQTPGQGLQFLFEYFSETQRNKGNFPGRFSGRQFSNSRSEMNVSTLELGDSALYLCASSSNSPYEQYFGPGTRLTVT.

The V call is TRBV29-1, the J call TRBJ2-5, with TRBD2 matching 12 bases. The V gene end was trimmed by 3 bases and the J gene end by 4 bases; junction bases not matched to a gene: 9. CDR1 is SQVTM, CDR2 ANQGSEA, per germline. The CDR3 spans 16 residues. The chain's CDR3 is CSVDRGASGRVETQYF. The CDR3 DNA follows: TGCAGCGTTGATAGGGGGGCTAGCGGGAGGGTAGAGACCCAGTACTTC.

A single count supports this clone. The rearrangement uses TRBV6-6 and TRBJ1-1; D not resolved. The CDR3 has 13 amino acids. Trimming shortened V by 0 bases and J by 8 bases, and 10 bases separated the two germline ends. Germline V gene sequence: CDR1 MNHNY, CDR2 SVGAGI (reference sequence). CDR3 DNA sequence: TGTGCCAGCAGTTACTCGGGAAGATTAGAAGCTTTCTTT. Its protein product is CASSYSGRLEAFF.

The CDR3: CASSSRSGYSNEQFF. The CDR3 DNA is TGTGCCAGCAGCTCCCGGAGTGGGTACAGCAATGAGCAGTTCTTC. The chain joins TRBV7-9 to TRBJ2-1; no definite D call. V shed 4 bases and J shed 6 bases, with 16 bases lying between them. The CDR3 consists of 15 residues. The V gene's germline CDR1 is SEHNR and CDR2 FQNEAQ (reference sequence).

The chain uses TRBV28 and TRBJ2-2; 7 bases are shared with TRBD1. The ends lost 4 bases at V and 7 bases at J; junction bases unmatched: 15. The CDR3 length is 17 residues. Germline CDR1 is MDHEN and CDR2 is SYDVKM. The DNA of the CDR3 is TGTGCCAGCAGTTCATACGCCTTAAGACAGGGATTCGGGGAGCTGTTTTTT. Translating gives CASSSYALRQGFGELFF.

The V and J genes are TRBV10-3 and TRBJ2-7; the match to TRBD1 covers 9 bases. This CDR3 spans 15 amino acids. J gave up 3 bases and V 6 bases, and 9 bases lay outside the gene matches. CDR1 and CDR2 from the germline V gene are ENHRY and SYGVKD. The CDR3 DNA is TGTGCCATCAGCGATCCGGGACAGGGTTACTACGAGCAGTACTTC. Its protein product is CAISDPGQGYYEQYF.

CDR3 sequence (DNA): TGTGCCAGCAGTGCTCGGACAACTAATGAAAAACTGTTTTTT. Residues: CASSARTTNEKLFF. This sequence joins TRBV25-1 and TRBJ1-4; D remains unclear. The CDR3 has 14 amino acids. Between the trimmed V and J ends, which lost 4 bases and 0 bases, there was a span of 6 bases. Germline V gene lookup returns CDR1 MGHDK and CDR2 SYGVNS. The variable domain in full, completed from reference TRBV25-1 and TRBJ1-4, reads EADIYQTPRYLVIGTGKKITLECSQTMGHDKMYWYQQDPGMELHLIHYSYGVNSTEKGDLSSESTVSRIRTEHFPLTLESARPSHTSQYLCASSARTTNEKLFFGSGTQLSVL.

CDR3 in DNA: TGTGCCAGCAGCTTAGCGCAGCGGCAGCACCCCGATACGCAGTATTTT. Translation: CASSLAQRQHPDTQYF. The chain links TRBV7-9 to TRBJ2-3; D is possibly TRBD2 (5 bases). Germline V gene lookup returns CDR1 SEHNR and CDR2 FQNEAQ (reference sequence). CDR3 length: 16 amino acids. Trimming stripped 0 bases from V and 6 bases from J, with 16 bases between. Drawing the rest from reference TRBV7-9 and TRBJ2-3, the complete variable domain is DTGVSQNPRHKITKRGQNVTFRCDPISEHNRLYWYRQTLGQGPEFLTYFQNEAQLEKSRLLSDRFSAERPKGSFSTLEIQRTEQGDSAMYLCASSLAQRQHPDTQYFGPGTRLTVL.

The chain has TRBV6-6 and TRBJ2-5, with TRBD2 as a possible D gene (5 bases). Trimming left V 6 bases short and J 1 base short, with 12 bases between. CDR1 and CDR2 from the germline V gene are MNHNY and SVGAGI (reference sequence). This CDR3 is 14 amino acids long. CDR3 nucleotide sequence: TGTGCCAGCAGAAAAACTAGATCCCAAGAGACCCAGTACTTC. This encodes CASRKTRSQETQYF.

This sequence joins TRBV28 and TRBJ2-7; possibly TRBD2 for D (6 bases). V was shortened by 6 bases and J by 5 bases, with 23 bases between the two germline ends. The CDR3 has 16 amino acids. Germline lookup yields CDR1 MDHEN and CDR2 SYDVKM. CDR3 protein: CASSSMPGGIRDEQYF. The CDR3 DNA reads TGTGCCAGCAGCTCAATGCCTGGGGGGATTCGGGACGAGCAGTACTTC.

The V and J genes are TRBV11-3 and TRBJ2-1, with 9 bases lining up with TRBD1. The CDR3 is 14 amino acids. Germline loops: CDR1 SGHNT, CDR2 YENEEA. Trimming at V came to 6 bases and at J to 1 base, leaving 1 base not matched to a gene. This CDR3 reads CASRQGASYNEQFF. The DNA for the CDR3 is TGTGCCAGCAGACAGGGGGCTTCCTACAATGAGCAGTTCTTC.

The rearrangement links TRBV10-1 to TRBJ2-2; the D call may be TRBD1 or TRBD2 (5 bases each). CDR1 WNHNN and CDR2 SYGVQD come from the germline V gene (reference sequence). The CDR3 is made up of 17 amino acids. Trimming pared 2 bases from V and 6 bases from J, leaving 19 bases between. The CDR3 region has the DNA TGCGCCAGCAGTGAGGGGGACGGGGCGTTAAGACCCGGGGAGCTGTTTTTT. Its protein product is CASSEGDGALRPGELFF.

This clone was counted a single time. The chain employs TRBV5-4 and TRBJ2-3, with TRBD2 matching 9 bases. CDR3 size: 15 residues. The ends lost 5 bases at V and 4 bases at J; junction bases unmatched: 8. Germline values: CDR1 SGHNT, CDR2 YYREEE (reference sequence). The CDR3 loop reads CASSEVAGDADTQYF. The CDR3 region has the DNA TGTGCCAGCAGTGAGGTAGCGGGAGACGCAGATACGCAGTATTTT.

The chain carries TRBV6-1 and TRBJ2-3; weak D call: TRBD2 (5 bases). CDR1 and CDR2 from the germline V gene are MNHNS and SASEGT. The CDR3 runs to 14 residues. With 1 base removed from V and 1 base from J, the gap between germline ends came to 6 bases. The CDR3 DNA reads TGTGCCAGCAGTGAAGGGGGAGGCACAGATACGCAGTATTTT. Translating it yields CASSEGGGTDTQYF.

The chain couples TRBV7-8 to TRBJ1-2; D is perhaps TRBD1 (6 bases). CDR1 is SGHVS, CDR2 FQNEAQ, per germline. CDR3 size: 13 residues. Deletions cut 2 bases from V and 4 bases from J, with 8 bases between. The CDR3 sequence is CASSLKGGYGYTF. For the CDR3, the DNA is TGTGCCAGCAGCTTAAAGGGGGGCTATGGCTACACCTTC.

This chain joins TRBV5-1 and TRBJ2-1, with 15 bases identical to TRBD2. V lost 5 bases and J lost 7; bases outside the gene matches: 10. The CDR3 spans 17 residues. In germline, CDR1 is SGHRS, CDR2 YFSETQ. For the CDR3, the DNA is TGCGCCAGCAGTCAAGTACCGGGACTAGCGGGAGGAAATGAGCAGTTCTTC. Its translation is CASSQVPGLAGGNEQFF.

As to this clone: The sample holds other DNA sequences that translate to the same CDR3. V and J are TRBV5-1 and TRBJ2-5; D not resolved. V lost 0 bases and J 5 bases, leaving 2 bases between the germline ends. In germline, CDR1 is SGHRS, CDR2 YFSETQ. This CDR3 has 11 amino acids. In DNA form, the CDR3 reads TGCGCCAGCAGCTTGGCGGAGACCCAGTACTTC. Protein product: CASSLAETQYF.